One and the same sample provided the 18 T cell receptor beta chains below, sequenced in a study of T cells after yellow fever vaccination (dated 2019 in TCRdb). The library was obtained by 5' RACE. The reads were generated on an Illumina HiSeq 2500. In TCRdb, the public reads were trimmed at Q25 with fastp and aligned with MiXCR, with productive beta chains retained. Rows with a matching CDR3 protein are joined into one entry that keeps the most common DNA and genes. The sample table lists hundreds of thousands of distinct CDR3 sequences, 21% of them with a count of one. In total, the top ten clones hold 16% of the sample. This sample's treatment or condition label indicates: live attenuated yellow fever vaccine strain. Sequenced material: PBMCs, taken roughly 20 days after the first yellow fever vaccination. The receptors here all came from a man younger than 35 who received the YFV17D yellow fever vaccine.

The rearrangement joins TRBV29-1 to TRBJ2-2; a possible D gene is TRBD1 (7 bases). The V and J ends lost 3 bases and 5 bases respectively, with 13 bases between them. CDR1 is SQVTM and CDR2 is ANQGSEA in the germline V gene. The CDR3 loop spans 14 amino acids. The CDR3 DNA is TGCAGCGTTGAGGTGGAGGGGGCGACCGGGGAGCTGTTTTTT. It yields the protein CSVEVEGATGELFF.

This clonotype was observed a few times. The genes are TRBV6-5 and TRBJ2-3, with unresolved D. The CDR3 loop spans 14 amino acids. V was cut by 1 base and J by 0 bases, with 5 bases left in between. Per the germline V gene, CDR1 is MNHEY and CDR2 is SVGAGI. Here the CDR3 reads CASSYYSSTDTQYF. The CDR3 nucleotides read TGTGCCAGCAGTTACTACAGTAGCACAGATACGCAGTATTTT.

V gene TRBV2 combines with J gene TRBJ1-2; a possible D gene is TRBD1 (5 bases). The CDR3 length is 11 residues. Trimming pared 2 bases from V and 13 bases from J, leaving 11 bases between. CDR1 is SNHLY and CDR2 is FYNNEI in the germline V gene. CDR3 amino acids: CASSESGITTF. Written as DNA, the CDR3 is TGTGCCAGCAGTGAATCAGGGATCACCACCTTC.

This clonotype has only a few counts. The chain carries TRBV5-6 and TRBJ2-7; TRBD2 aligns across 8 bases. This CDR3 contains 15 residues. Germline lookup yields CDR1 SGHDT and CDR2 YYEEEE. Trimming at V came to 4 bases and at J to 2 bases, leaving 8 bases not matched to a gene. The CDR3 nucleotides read TGTGCCAGCAGCGAAAAGCGGGGGCCCCCCTACGAGCAGTACTTC. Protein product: CASSEKRGPPYEQYF.

The CDR3 DNA reads TGCGCCAGCAGCTTGGGAGCCGGGACGCCCGTTCGGGGTACGCAGTATTTT. Translation gives CASSLGAGTPVRGTQYF. This sequence joins TRBV5-1 and TRBJ2-3, with D perhaps assigned TRBD1 or TRBD2 (5 bases each). Germline lookup yields CDR1 SGHRS and CDR2 YFSETQ. Trimming removed 0 bases at V and 8 bases at J, with 22 bases between. The CDR3 is 17 amino acids.

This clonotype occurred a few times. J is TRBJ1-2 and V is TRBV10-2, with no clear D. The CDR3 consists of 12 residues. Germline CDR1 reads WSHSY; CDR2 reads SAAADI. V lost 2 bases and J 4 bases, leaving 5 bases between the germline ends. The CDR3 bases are TGCGCCAGCAGTGAGGGATTCTATGGCTACACCTTC. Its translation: CASSEGFYGYTF.

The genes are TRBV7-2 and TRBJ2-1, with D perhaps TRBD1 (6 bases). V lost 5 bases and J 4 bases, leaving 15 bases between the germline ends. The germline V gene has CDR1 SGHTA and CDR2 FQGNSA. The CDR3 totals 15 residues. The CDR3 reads CASSPLDSPYNEQFF. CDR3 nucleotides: TGTGCCAGCAGCCCCTTGGACAGCCCGTACAATGAGCAGTTCTTC. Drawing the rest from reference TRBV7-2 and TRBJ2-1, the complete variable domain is GAGVSQSPSNKVTEKGKDVELRCDPISGHTALYWYRQSLGQGLEFLIYFQGNSAPDKSGLPSDRFSAERTGGSVSTLTIQRTQQEDSAVYLCASSPLDSPYNEQFFGPGTRLTVL.

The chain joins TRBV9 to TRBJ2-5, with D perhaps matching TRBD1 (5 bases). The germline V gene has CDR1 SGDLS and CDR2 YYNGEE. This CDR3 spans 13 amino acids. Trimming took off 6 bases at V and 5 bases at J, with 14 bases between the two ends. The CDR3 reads CASTRWGRETQYF. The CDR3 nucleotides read TGTGCCAGCACTAGATGGGGCAGGGAGACCCAGTACTTC.

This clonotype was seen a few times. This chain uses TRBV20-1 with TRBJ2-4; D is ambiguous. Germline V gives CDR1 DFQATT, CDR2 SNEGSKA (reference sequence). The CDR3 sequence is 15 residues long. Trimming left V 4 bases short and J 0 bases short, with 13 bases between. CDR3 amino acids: CSATFFWVAKNIQYF. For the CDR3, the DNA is TGCAGTGCTACTTTTTTTTGGGTAGCCAAAAACATTCAGTACTTC.

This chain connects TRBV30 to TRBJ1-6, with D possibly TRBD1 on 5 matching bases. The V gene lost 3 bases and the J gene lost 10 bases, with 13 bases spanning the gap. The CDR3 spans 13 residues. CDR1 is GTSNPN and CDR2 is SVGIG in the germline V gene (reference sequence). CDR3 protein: CAWSDQWGSPLHF. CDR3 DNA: TGTGCCTGGAGCGACCAATGGGGCTCACCCCTCCACTTT. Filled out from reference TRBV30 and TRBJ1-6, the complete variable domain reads SQTIHQWPATLVQPVGSPLSLECTVEGTSNPNLYWYRQAAGRGLQLLFYSVGIGQISSEVPQNLSASRPQDRQFILSSKKLLLSDSGFYLCAWSDQWGSPLHFGNGTRLTVT.

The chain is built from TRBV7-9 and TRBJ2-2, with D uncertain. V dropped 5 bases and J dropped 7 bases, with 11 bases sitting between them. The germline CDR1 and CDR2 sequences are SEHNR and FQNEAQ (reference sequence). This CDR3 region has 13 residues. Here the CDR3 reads CASSHYLDGELFF. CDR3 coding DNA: TGTGCCAGCAGCCACTACTTGGACGGGGAGCTGTTTTTT.

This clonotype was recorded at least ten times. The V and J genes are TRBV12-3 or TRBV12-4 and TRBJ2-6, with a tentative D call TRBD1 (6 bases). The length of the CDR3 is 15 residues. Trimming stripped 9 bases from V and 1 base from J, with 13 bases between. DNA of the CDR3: TGTGCCAGTAGCAGCAGGGGTTCTGGGGCCAACGTCCTGACTTTC. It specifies CASSSRGSGANVLTF.

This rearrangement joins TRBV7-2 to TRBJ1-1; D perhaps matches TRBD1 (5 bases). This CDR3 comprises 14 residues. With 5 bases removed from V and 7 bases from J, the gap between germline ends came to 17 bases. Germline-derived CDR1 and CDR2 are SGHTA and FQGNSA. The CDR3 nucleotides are TGTGCCAGCAGCGTTCGGTCGGGGCCCCATGAAGCTTTCTTT. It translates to CASSVRSGPHEAFF.

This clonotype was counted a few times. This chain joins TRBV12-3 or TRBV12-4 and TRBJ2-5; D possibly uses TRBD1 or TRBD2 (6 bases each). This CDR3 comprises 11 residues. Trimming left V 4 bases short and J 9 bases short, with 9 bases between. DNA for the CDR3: TGTGCCAGCAGTTCGAGGGGGGCCCAGTACTTC. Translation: CASSSRGAQYF.

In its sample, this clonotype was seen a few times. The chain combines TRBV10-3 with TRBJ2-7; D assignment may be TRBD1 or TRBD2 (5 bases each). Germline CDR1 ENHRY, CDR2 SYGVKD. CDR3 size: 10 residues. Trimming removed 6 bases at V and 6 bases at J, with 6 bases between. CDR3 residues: CAIRGTEQYV. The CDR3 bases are TGTGCCATCAGGGGGACCGAGCAGTACGTC.

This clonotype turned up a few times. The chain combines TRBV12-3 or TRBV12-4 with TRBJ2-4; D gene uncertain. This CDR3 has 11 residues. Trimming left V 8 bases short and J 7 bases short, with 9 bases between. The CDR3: CASGLGNIQYF. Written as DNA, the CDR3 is TGTGCCAGCGGCCTAGGGAACATTCAGTACTTC.

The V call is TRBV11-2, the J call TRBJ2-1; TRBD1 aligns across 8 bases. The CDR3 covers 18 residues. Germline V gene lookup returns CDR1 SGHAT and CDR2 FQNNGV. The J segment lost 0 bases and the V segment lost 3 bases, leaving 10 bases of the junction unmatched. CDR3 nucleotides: TGTGCCAGCAGCTTCACAGGGGGATTAGCCAGCTCCTACAATGAGCAGTTCTTC. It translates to CASSFTGGLASSYNEQFF.

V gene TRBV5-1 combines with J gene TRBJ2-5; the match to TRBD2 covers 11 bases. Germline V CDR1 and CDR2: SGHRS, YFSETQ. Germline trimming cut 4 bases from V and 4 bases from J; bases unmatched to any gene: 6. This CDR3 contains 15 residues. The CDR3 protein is CASSPGGTSGETQYF. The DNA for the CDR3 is TGCGCCAGCAGCCCGGGAGGGACTAGCGGAGAGACCCAGTACTTC. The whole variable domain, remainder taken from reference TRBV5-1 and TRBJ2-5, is KAGVTQTPRYLIKTRGQQVTLSCSPISGHRSVSWYQQTPGQGLQFLFEYFSETQRNKGNFPGRFSGRQFSNSRSEMNVSTLELGDSALYLCASSPGGTSGETQYFGPGTRLLVL.